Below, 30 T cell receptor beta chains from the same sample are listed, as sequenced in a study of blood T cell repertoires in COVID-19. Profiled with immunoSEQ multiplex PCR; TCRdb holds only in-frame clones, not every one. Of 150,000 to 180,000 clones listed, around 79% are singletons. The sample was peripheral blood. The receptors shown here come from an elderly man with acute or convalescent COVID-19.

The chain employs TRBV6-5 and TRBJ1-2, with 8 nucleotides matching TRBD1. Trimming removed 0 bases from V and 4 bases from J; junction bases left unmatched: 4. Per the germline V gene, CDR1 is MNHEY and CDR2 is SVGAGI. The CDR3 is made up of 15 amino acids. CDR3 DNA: TGTGCCAGCAGTTACTCGATACAGGGGGGCTATGGCTACACCTTC. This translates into CASSYSIQGGYGYTF.

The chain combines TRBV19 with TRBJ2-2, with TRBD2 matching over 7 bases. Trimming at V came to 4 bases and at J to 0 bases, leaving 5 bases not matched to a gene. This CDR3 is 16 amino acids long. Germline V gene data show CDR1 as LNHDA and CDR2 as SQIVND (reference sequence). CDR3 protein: CASSTRGGPNTGELFF. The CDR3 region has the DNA TGTGCCAGTAGTACCCGGGGAGGGCCGAACACCGGGGAGCTGTTTTTT.

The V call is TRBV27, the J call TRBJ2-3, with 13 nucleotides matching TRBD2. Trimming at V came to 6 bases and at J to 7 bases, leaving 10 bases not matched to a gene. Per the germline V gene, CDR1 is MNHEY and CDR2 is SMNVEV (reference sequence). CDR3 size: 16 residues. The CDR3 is CASRLTSGGSRNTQYF. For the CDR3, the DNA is TGTGCCAGCAGGTTGACTAGCGGGGGGTCACGGAATACGCAGTATTTT.

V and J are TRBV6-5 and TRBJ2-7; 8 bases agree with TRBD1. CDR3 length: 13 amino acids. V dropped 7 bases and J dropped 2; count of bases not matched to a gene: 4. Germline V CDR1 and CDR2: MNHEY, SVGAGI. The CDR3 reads CASTGDRPYEQYV. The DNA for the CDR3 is TGTGCCAGCACCGGGGACAGGCCCTACGAGCAGTACGTC.

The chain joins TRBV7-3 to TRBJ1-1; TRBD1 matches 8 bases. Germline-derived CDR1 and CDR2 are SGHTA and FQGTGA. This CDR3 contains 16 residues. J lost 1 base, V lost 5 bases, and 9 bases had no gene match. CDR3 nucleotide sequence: TGTGCCAGCAGCCCGGCCCCCGGGACAGGGAACACTGAAGCTTTCTTT. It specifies CASSPAPGTGNTEAFF.

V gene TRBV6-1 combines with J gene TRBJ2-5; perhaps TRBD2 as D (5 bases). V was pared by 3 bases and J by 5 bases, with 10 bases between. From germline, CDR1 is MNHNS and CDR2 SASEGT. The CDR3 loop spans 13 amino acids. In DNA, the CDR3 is TGTGCCAGCAGTGATAGGGAGTGGGAGACCCAGTACTTC. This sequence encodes CASSDREWETQYF.

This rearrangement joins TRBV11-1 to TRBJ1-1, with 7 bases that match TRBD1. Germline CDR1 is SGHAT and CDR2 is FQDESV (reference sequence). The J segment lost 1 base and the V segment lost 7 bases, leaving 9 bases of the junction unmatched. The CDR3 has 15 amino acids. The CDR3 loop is CASNDPGGGNTEAFF. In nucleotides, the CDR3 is TGTGCCAGCAACGACCCAGGGGGAGGGAACACTGAAGCTTTCTTT.

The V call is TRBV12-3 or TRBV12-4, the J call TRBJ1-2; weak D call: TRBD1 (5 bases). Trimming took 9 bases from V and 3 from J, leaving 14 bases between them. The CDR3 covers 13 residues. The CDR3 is CASSAGEYYGYTF. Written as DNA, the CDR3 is TGTGCCAGTTCGGCGGGGGAATACTATGGCTACACCTTC.

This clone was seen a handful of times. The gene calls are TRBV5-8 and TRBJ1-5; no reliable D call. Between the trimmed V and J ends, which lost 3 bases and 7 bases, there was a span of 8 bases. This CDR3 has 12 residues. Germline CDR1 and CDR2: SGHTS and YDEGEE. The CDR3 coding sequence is TGTGCCAGCAGCTCCCTTAGCCAGCCCCAGCATTTT. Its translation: CASSSLSQPQHF.

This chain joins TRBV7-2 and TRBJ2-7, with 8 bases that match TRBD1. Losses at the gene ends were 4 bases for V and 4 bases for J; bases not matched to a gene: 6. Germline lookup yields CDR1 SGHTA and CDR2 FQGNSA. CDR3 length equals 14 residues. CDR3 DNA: TGTGCCAGCAGCTCACTGGACAGGGTTTACGAGCAGTACGTC. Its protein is CASSSLDRVYEQYV.

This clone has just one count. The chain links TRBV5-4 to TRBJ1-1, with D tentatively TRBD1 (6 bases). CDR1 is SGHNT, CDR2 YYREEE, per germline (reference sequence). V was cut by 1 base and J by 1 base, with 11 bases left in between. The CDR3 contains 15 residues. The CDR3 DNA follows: TGTGCCAGCAGCTTGCCGTCAGGGGCGAACACTGAAGCTTTCTTT. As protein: CASSLPSGANTEAFF.

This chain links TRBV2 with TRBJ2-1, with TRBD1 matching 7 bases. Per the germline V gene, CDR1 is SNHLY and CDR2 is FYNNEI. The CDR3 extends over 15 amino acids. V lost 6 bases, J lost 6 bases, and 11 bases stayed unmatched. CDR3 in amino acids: CASRAGGELINEQFF. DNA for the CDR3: TGTGCCAGCAGAGCAGGGGGTGAGTTGATCAATGAGCAGTTCTTC. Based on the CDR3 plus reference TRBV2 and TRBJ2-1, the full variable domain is EPEVTQTPSHQVTQMGQEVILRCVPISNHLYFYWYRQILGQKVEFLVSFYNNEISEKSEIFDDQFSVERPDGSNFTLKIRSTKLEDSAMYFCASRAGGELINEQFFGPGTRLTVL.

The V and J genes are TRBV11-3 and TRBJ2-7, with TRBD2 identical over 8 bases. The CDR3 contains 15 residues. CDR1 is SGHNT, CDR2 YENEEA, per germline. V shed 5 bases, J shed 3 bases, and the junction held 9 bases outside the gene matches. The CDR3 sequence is CASSAQPTSVYEQYF. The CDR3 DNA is TGTGCCAGCAGCGCGCAACCGACTAGCGTCTACGAGCAGTACTTC. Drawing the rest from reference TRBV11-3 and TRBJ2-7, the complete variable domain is EAGVVQSPRYKIIEKKQPVAFWCNPISGHNTLYWYLQNLGQGPELLIRYENEEAVDDSQLPKDRFSAERLKGVDSTLKIQPAELGDSAVYLCASSAQPTSVYEQYFGPGTRLTVT.

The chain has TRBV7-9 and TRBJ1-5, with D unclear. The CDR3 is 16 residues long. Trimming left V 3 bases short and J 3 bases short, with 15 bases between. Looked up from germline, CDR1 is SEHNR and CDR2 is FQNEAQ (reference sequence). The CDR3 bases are TGTGCCAGCAGCTTGGGGAGTGGCTCGCTCAATCAGCCCCAGCATTTT. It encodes CASSLGSGSLNQPQHF.

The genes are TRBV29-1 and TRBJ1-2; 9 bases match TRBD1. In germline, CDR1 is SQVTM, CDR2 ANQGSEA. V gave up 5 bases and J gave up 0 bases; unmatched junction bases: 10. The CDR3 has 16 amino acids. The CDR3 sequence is CSVTPGQGAPNYGYTF. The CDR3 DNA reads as TGCAGCGTTACTCCGGGACAGGGTGCCCCTAACTATGGCTACACCTTC.

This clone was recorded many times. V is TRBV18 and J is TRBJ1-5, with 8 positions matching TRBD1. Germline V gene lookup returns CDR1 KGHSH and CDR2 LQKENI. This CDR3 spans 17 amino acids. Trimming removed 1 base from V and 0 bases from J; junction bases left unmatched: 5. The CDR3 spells CASSPQGQGYSNQPQHF. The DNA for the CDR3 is TGTGCCAGCTCACCACAAGGACAGGGTTATAGCAATCAGCCCCAGCATTTT.

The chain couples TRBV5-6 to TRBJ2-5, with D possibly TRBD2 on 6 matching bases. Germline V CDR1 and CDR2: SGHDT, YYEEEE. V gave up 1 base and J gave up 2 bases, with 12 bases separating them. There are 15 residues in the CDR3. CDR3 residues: CASSLLGAGQETQYF. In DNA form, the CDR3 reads TGTGCCAGCAGCTTGCTCGGGGCGGGGCAAGAGACCCAGTACTTC.

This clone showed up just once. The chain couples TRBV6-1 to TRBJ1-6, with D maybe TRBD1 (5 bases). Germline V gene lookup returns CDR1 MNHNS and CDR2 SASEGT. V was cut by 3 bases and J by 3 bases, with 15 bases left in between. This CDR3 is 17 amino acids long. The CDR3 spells CASSDLPRQSYNSPLHF. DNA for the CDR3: TGTGCCAGCAGTGACCTACCCAGACAGAGCTATAATTCACCCCTCCACTTT.

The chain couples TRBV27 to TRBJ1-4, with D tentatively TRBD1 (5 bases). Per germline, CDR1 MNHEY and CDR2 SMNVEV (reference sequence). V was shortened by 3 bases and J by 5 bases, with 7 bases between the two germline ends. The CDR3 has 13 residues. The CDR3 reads CASSFRGNEKLFF. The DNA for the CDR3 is TGTGCCAGCAGTTTCCGGGGGAATGAAAAACTGTTTTTT.

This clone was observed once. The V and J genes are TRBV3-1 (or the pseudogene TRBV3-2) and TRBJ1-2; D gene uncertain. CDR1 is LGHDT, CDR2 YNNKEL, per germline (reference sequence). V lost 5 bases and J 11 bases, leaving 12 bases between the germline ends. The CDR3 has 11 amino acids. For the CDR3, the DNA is TGTGCCAGCAGCACAGACGGGAAGTACACCTTC. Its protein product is CASSTDGKYTF.

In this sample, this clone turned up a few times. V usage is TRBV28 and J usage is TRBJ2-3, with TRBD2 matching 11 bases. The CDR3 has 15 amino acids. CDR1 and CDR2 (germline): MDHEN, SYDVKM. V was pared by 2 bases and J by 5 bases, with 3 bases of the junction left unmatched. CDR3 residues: CASSLLAGGLDTQYF. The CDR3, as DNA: TGTGCCAGCAGTTTACTAGCGGGGGGATTAGATACGCAGTATTTT.

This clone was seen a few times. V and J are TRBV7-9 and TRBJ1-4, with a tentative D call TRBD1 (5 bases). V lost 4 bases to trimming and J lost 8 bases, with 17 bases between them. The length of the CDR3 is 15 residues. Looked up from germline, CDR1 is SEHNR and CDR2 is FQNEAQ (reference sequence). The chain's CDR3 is CASSSGGGFGEKLFF. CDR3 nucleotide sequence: TGTGCCAGCAGCTCGGGCGGGGGTTTCGGAGAAAAACTGTTTTTT.

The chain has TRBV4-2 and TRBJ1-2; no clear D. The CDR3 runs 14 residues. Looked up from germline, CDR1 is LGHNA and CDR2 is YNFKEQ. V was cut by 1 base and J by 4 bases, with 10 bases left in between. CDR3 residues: CASSQAGMGYGYTF. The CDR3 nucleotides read TGTGCCAGCAGCCAAGCCGGGATGGGCTATGGCTACACCTTC.

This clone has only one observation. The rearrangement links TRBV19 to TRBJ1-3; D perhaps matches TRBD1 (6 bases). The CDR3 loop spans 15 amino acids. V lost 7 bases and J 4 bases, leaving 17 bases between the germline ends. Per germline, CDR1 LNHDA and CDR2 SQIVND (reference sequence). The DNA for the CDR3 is TGTGCCAGTACCAGCCAGGGGCGGAAGGGAAACACCATATATTTT. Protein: CASTSQGRKGNTIYF.

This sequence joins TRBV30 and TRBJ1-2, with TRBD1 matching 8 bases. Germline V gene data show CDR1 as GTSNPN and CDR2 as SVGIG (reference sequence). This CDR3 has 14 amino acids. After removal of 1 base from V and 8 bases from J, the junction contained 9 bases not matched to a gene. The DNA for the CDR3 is TGTGCCTGGAGTGGCACCCAGGGGGCGAGAGGCTACACCTTC. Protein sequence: CAWSGTQGARGYTF.

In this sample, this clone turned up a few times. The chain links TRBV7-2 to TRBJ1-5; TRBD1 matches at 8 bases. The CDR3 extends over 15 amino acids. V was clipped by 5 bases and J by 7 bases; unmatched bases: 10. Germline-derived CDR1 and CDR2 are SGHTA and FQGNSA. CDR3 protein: CASSPRTGTGQPQHF. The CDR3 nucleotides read TGTGCCAGCAGCCCCCGGACAGGGACGGGCCAGCCCCAGCATTTT.

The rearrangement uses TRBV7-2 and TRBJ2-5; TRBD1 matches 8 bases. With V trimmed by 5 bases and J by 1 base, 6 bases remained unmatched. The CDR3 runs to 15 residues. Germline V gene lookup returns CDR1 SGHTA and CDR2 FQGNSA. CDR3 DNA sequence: TGTGCCAGCAGCCCTGGGACAGGACCCCAAGAGACCCAGTACTTC. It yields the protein CASSPGTGPQETQYF.

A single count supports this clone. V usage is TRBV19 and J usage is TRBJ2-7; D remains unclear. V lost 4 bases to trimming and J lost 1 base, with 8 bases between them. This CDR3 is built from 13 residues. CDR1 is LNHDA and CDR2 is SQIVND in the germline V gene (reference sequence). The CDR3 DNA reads TGTGCCAGTAGTAGACCGGGTTCCTACGAGCAGTACGTC. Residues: CASSRPGSYEQYV.

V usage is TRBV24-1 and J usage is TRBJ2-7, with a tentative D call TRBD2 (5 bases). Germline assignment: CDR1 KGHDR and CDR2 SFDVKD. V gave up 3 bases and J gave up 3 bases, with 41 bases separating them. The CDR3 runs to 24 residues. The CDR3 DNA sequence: TGTGCCACCAGTGATCGTGGAGGCAACCGTCCCTTTTTTGGGCAGAAAAAGAGCCTCTACGAGCAGTACGTC. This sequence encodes CATSDRGGNRPFFGQKKSLYEQYV.

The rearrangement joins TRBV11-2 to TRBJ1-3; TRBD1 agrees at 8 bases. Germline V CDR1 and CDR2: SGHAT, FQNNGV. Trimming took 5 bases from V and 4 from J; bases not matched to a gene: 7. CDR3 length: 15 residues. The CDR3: CASSPLGDRGNTIYF. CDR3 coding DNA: TGTGCCAGCAGCCCCCTCGGGGACAGGGGAAACACCATATATTTT.